Each of the 25 T cell receptor beta chains below was sequenced from the same sample in a study of cytomegalovirus exposure and HLA in healthy donors. Produced via immunoSEQ multiplex PCR; TCRdb's table is partial and in-frame only. The sample lists around 150,000 clones, around 96% occurring once. Sequencing was done on a sample of PBMCs. These receptors all stem from a woman under 30 in good health and CMV-seronegative.

This clone appeared a single time. V is TRBV5-8 and J is TRBJ1-5; 9 bases are shared with TRBD1. V lost 4 bases, J lost 6 bases, and 8 bases stayed unmatched. The length of the CDR3 is 15 residues. Germline CDR1 SGHTS, CDR2 YDEGEE. CDR3 coding DNA: TGTGCCAGCAGCCCGAGGACAGGGGACGGTCAGCCCCAGCATTTT. This codes for CASSPRTGDGQPQHF.

The rearrangement links TRBV7-2 to TRBJ2-5, with 8 bases identical to TRBD2. V lost 2 bases, J lost 4 bases, and 18 bases stayed unmatched. This CDR3 has 19 residues. Germline lookup yields CDR1 SGHTA and CDR2 FQGNSA. This CDR3 reads CASSLRAGSTSGYRETQYF. The DNA of the CDR3 is TGTGCCAGCAGCTTAAGAGCGGGGAGTACTAGCGGTTACAGAGAGACCCAGTACTTC.

This clone was picked up one time. J is TRBJ2-2 and V is TRBV7-6, with 8 positions matching TRBD2. Germline assignment: CDR1 SGHVS and CDR2 FNYEAQ. CDR3 length: 18 residues. After removal of 5 bases from V and 3 bases from J, the junction contained 14 bases not matched to a gene. The CDR3 reads CASSPAAGGGWDTGELFF. The CDR3 nucleotides are TGTGCCAGCAGCCCCGCGGCCGGCGGGGGGTGGGACACCGGGGAGCTGTTTTTT.

The rearrangement uses TRBV18 and TRBJ2-5; no clear D gene. V dropped 5 bases and J dropped 2 bases, with 9 bases sitting between them. The CDR3 runs 13 residues. Germline lookup yields CDR1 KGHSH and CDR2 LQKENI. In DNA form, the CDR3 reads TGTGCCAGCTCAGCACTCCCGCAAGAGACCCAGTACTTC. Its translation: CASSALPQETQYF.

This clone was observed once. The V and J genes are TRBV2 and TRBJ1-6; TRBD1 might be the D (5 bases). Trimming removed 2 bases from V and 8 bases from J, with 13 bases in between. Germline CDR1 and CDR2: SNHLY and FYNNEI. The CDR3 length is 15 residues. The CDR3: CASSESGHGYSPLHF. The CDR3 coding sequence is TGTGCCAGCAGTGAATCTGGACATGGGTATTCACCCCTCCACTTT.

The chain has TRBV6-5 and TRBJ1-6, with D possibly matching TRBD1 (5 bases). V dropped 5 bases and J dropped 8 bases, with 10 bases sitting between them. CDR3 length: 13 amino acids. Germline assignment: CDR1 MNHEY and CDR2 SVGAGI. The CDR3 coding sequence is TGTGCCAGCAGTAGGGGCTTGGATTCACCCCTCCACTTT. It specifies CASSRGLDSPLHF.

The CDR3 here is CASRSIRGLNQPQHF. The CDR3 coding sequence is TGTGCCAGCAGGAGTATCAGGGGGCTGAATCAGCCCCAGCATTTT. The rearrangement uses TRBV6-5 and TRBJ1-5; 8 bases map to TRBD1. Trimming cost V 6 bases and J 4 bases; bases outside gene matches: 8. Germline values: CDR1 MNHEY, CDR2 SVGAGI. This CDR3 comprises 15 residues.

This clone was recorded only once. The chain links TRBV29-1 to TRBJ2-2, with 10 positions matching TRBD1. There are 14 residues in the CDR3. After removal of 7 bases from V and 6 bases from J, the junction contained 8 bases not matched to a gene. Germline lookup yields CDR1 SQVTM and CDR2 ANQGSEA. The CDR3 sequence: CSGSDRGRPGELFF. DNA for the CDR3: TGCAGCGGGTCCGACAGGGGGCGCCCCGGGGAGCTGTTTTTT.

CDR3 sequence: CADRGTGRPGYTF. The DNA of the CDR3 is TGTGCCGACCGGGGGACAGGGAGGCCTGGCTACACCTTC. The chain combines TRBV10-3 with TRBJ1-2; TRBD1 matches at 9 bases. The germline CDR1 and CDR2 sequences are ENHRY and SYGVKD. Trimming cost V 11 bases and J 7 bases; bases outside gene matches: 11. The CDR3 sequence is 13 residues long.

This chain joins TRBV12-5 and TRBJ2-1, with 8 bases aligning to TRBD1. Germline assignment: CDR1 LGHNT and CDR2 FRNRAP. The CDR3 contains 16 residues. Trimming cost V 2 bases and J 4 bases; bases outside gene matches: 7. The DNA of the CDR3 is TGTGCTAGTGGTTTGAATGCCGGGACAGGATACAATGAGCAGTTCTTC. Protein sequence: CASGLNAGTGYNEQFF.

This clone came up once. V and J are TRBV11-2 and TRBJ2-1; perhaps TRBD1 as D (6 bases). CDR1 is SGHAT, CDR2 FQNNGV, per germline. Trimming pared 3 bases from V and 8 bases from J, leaving 11 bases between. The CDR3 totals 13 residues. Written as DNA, the CDR3 is TGTGCCAGCAGCTTTGACAGGCACCATGAGCAGTTCTTC. It is translated as CASSFDRHHEQFF.

This chain uses TRBV5-6 with TRBJ2-3; perhaps TRBD2 as D (6 bases). The CDR3 has 15 residues. The germline V gene encodes CDR1 SGHDT and CDR2 YYEEEE. V was trimmed by 1 base and J by 0 bases, leaving 9 bases between them. The CDR3 DNA reads TGTGCCAGCAGCTTGCTGGGGACTAGCACAGATACGCAGTATTTT. It encodes CASSLLGTSTDTQYF.

The V and J genes are TRBV7-2 and TRBJ2-5; 8 bases line up with TRBD2. After removal of 2 bases from V and 5 bases from J, the junction contained 19 bases not matched to a gene. CDR1 SGHTA and CDR2 FQGNSA come from the germline V gene. CDR3 length: 19 residues. The CDR3 nucleotides read TGTGCCAGCAGCTTAAATTCTTTGCTTCGGGGGGGGGCCTTGGAGACCCAGTACTTC. It yields the protein CASSLNSLLRGGALETQYF.

The chain has TRBV4-3 and TRBJ1-2; D is ambiguous. This CDR3 has 14 amino acids. Deletions cut 0 bases from V and 3 bases from J, with 8 bases between. CDR1 and CDR2 (germline): LGHNA, YSLEER. Written as DNA, the CDR3 is TGCGCCAGCAGCCAAGATCCGGGAGACTATGGCTACACCTTC. It yields the protein CASSQDPGDYGYTF.

This chain links TRBV7-2 with TRBJ2-2; 10 bases fit TRBD2. CDR1 is SGHTA and CDR2 is FQGNSA in the germline V gene. This CDR3 spans 16 amino acids. The V and J ends lost 5 bases and 1 base, in that order; junction bases with no gene match: 4. The CDR3 region has the DNA TGTGCCAGCAGCACCCGGACTAGCGGGAACACCGGGGAGCTGTTTTTT. Residues: CASSTRTSGNTGELFF.

The chain joins TRBV5-4 to TRBJ2-2; 8 bases are a match to TRBD2. The CDR3 runs 17 residues. The germline V gene has CDR1 SGHNT and CDR2 YYREEE (reference sequence). The trim removed 0 bases at V and 4 bases at J, leaving 8 bases unmatched. The DNA for the CDR3 is TGTGCCAGCAGCTTGGTACCCAGCGGGGGATTCACCGGGGAGCTGTTTTTT. This sequence encodes CASSLVPSGGFTGELFF.

The chain combines TRBV9 with TRBJ2-1, with D maybe TRBD1 (7 bases). V was clipped by 4 bases and J by 9 bases, with 20 bases between them. The CDR3 runs 15 residues. CDR1 is SGDLS, CDR2 YYNGEE, per germline. CDR3 in DNA: TGTGCCAGCAGCCTAGGAGGGGGCAGTTTGTTTGAGCAGTTCTTC. Protein: CASSLGGGSLFEQFF.

This clone appeared a single time. The chain couples TRBV2 to TRBJ2-3; 8 bases agree with TRBD2. Germline V CDR1 and CDR2: SNHLY, FYNNEI. Germline trimming cut 7 bases from V and 4 bases from J; bases unmatched to any gene: 7. CDR3 length: 14 amino acids. The CDR3 sequence is CASTYRGGSDTQYF. The CDR3, as DNA: TGTGCCAGCACCTATCGGGGGGGTTCAGATACGCAGTATTTT.

The chain combines TRBV29-1 with TRBJ1-2, with D tentatively TRBD1 (5 bases). The germline V gene has CDR1 SQVTM and CDR2 ANQGSEA. The CDR3 covers 12 residues. Trimming removed 3 bases at V and 6 bases at J, with 11 bases between. The CDR3 is CSVDREGHGYTF. Written as DNA, the CDR3 is TGCAGCGTTGACAGGGAGGGGCATGGCTACACCTTC.

On this clone: The same CDR3 is also encoded by other DNA sequences in this sample. The genes are TRBV7-2 and TRBJ2-7; D gene unclear. The V gene's germline CDR1 is SGHTA and CDR2 FQGNSA. There are 11 residues in the CDR3. The V end lost 5 bases, the J end lost 2 bases, and 4 bases lay between the germline ends. This CDR3 is CASSPAYEQYF. The CDR3 DNA is TGTGCCAGCAGCCCCGCCTACGAGCAGTACTTC.

The V gene is TRBV7-2, the J gene TRBJ1-2, with 9 bases that match TRBD1. Germline V lookup: CDR1 SGHTA, CDR2 FQGNSA. V dropped 3 bases and J dropped 4; count of bases not matched to a gene: 12. The CDR3 is 17 residues long. CDR3 bases: TGTGCCAGCAGCTTGGGACAGGGCAGGGGGTCGAGCTATGGCTACACCTTC. Encoded protein: CASSLGQGRGSSYGYTF. Together with reference TRBV7-2 and TRBJ1-2, the CDR3 gives the full variable domain: GAGVSQSPSNKVTEKGKDVELRCDPISGHTALYWYRQSLGQGLEFLIYFQGNSAPDKSGLPSDRFSAERTGGSVSTLTIQRTQQEDSAVYLCASSLGQGRGSSYGYTFGSGTRLTVV.

The genes are TRBV18 and TRBJ2-7, with D possibly being TRBD2 (6 bases). This CDR3 has 16 amino acids. Germline lookup yields CDR1 KGHSH and CDR2 LQKENI. With 0 bases removed from V and 2 bases from J, the gap between germline ends came to 14 bases. In nucleotides, the CDR3 is TGTGCCAGCTCACCACCGAATAGGAGGGGAACCTACGAGCAGTACTTC. Protein product: CASSPPNRRGTYEQYF.

This chain joins TRBV18 and TRBJ1-4, with TRBD1 matching over 7 bases. Germline CDR1 is KGHSH and CDR2 is LQKENI. The CDR3 is 15 residues long. Trimming cost V 2 bases and J 4 bases; bases outside gene matches: 4. CDR3 nucleotides: TGTGCCAGCTCACCAATGGGACAGATTAATGAAAAACTGTTTTTT. Its protein product is CASSPMGQINEKLFF.

The chain uses TRBV7-9 and TRBJ2-3, with 9 bases identical to TRBD2. This CDR3 comprises 15 residues. V shed 3 bases and J 2 bases; nucleotides not matched to a gene: 3. Germline CDR1 and CDR2: SEHNR and FQNEAQ (reference sequence). The CDR3 loop reads CASSFGTSHTDTQYF. For the CDR3, the DNA is TGTGCCAGCAGCTTTGGGACTAGCCACACAGATACGCAGTATTTT.

CDR3: CASSPQGVGGQETQYF. CDR3 bases: TGTGCCAGCAGCCCCCAGGGGGTAGGTGGCCAAGAGACCCAGTACTTC. The V gene is TRBV9, the J gene TRBJ2-5, with 7 bases identical to TRBD1. V gave up 4 bases and J gave up 1 base; unmatched junction bases: 10. This CDR3 has 16 amino acids. The V gene's germline CDR1 is SGDLS and CDR2 YYNGEE.